This passage covers 24 T cell receptor beta chains from one sample sequenced in a study of Graves' ophthalmopathy and Graves' hyperthyroidism. Transcripts of RNA were the source for amplifying TCR beta CDR3 regions. Following a first-round RT-PCR that used HTBI primers, a second-round multiplex PCR was carried out. One entry per CDR3 protein results from TCRdb running MiXCR on the multiplex PCR reads. Seen here are 200,000 to 250,000 distinct CDR3 sequences, 45% to 55% observed once, and the top ten hold less than 60%. The sequencing sample was made of peripheral blood. Receptor source: an adult man with Graves' ophthalmopathy.

This chain connects TRBV12-3 or TRBV12-4 to TRBJ2-2; no clear D. The V and J ends lost 9 bases and 3 bases respectively, with 5 bases between them. CDR3 length equals 11 residues. CDR3 DNA: TGTGCCAGTCGACACACCGGGGAGCTGTTTTTT. Translating gives CASRHTGELFF.

This clonotype was observed a few times. The chain couples TRBV18 to TRBJ1-2, with 7 bases identical to TRBD1. V lost 4 bases, J lost 4 bases, and 6 bases stayed unmatched. The CDR3 is 14 amino acids. Germline V lookup: CDR1 KGHSH, CDR2 LQKENI. The CDR3 region has the DNA TGTGCCAGCTCACAAAAAGACAGGGTCTATGGCTACACCTTC. Amino acids: CASSQKDRVYGYTF. Drawing the rest from reference TRBV18 and TRBJ1-2, the complete variable domain is NAGVMQNPRHLVRRRGQEARLRCSPMKGHSHVYWYRQLPEEGLKFMVYLQKENIIDESGMPKERFSAEFPKEGPSILRIQQVVRGDSAAYFCASSQKDRVYGYTFGSGTRLTVV.

The CDR3 is CASSWGPDQPQHF. Written as DNA, the CDR3 is TGTGCCAGCAGCTGGGGACCCGATCAGCCCCAGCATTTT. The genes are TRBV7-9 and TRBJ1-5; perhaps TRBD1 as D (5 bases). Germline CDR1 and CDR2: SEHNR and FQNEAQ (reference sequence). Trimming left V 4 bases short and J 5 bases short, with 9 bases between. This CDR3 has 13 residues.

The table lists this clonotype with a few counts. The rearrangement links TRBV29-1 to TRBJ2-2; possible D gene TRBD2, 6 bases. The germline CDR1 and CDR2 sequences are SQVTM and ANQGSEA. V lost 7 bases to trimming and J lost 0 bases, with 15 bases between them. CDR3 length: 15 residues. Written as DNA, the CDR3 is TGCAGCGCCCTTGGCGGGGTCGCGAACACCGGGGAGCTGTTTTTT. It codes for CSALGGVANTGELFF.

In its sample, this clonotype was seen many times. The chain employs TRBV7-2 and TRBJ1-2, with 8 bases identical to TRBD1. The germline V gene has CDR1 SGHTA and CDR2 FQGNSA. J was trimmed by 8 bases and V by 10 bases; bases with no gene match: 9. This CDR3 contains 12 residues. The CDR3 nucleotides read TGTGCCACCCTGCAGGGGGCGGGCGGCTACACCTTC. Encoded protein: CATLQGAGGYTF. The full variable domain, rest sourced from reference TRBV7-2 and TRBJ1-2, is GAGVSQSPSNKVTEKGKDVELRCDPISGHTALYWYRQSLGQGLEFLIYFQGNSAPDKSGLPSDRFSAERTGGSVSTLTIQRTQQEDSAVYLCATLQGAGGYTFGSGTRLTVV.

The V and J genes are TRBV3-1 and TRBJ1-2; perhaps TRBD1 as D (6 bases). The CDR3 loop spans 16 amino acids. CDR1 is LGHDT and CDR2 is YNNKEL in the germline V gene (reference sequence). V was shortened by 0 bases and J by 6 bases, with 17 bases between the two germline ends. The CDR3 protein is CASSQDLQGTRNGYTF. The CDR3 DNA reads TGTGCCAGCAGCCAAGACTTACAGGGTACGAGAAATGGCTACACCTTC.

V usage is TRBV7-3 and J usage is TRBJ2-2; D uncertain. Germline V gene lookup returns CDR1 SGHTA and CDR2 FQGTGA. V lost 3 bases and J 5 bases, leaving 4 bases between the germline ends. The CDR3 contains 12 residues. The CDR3 coding sequence is TGTGCCAGCAGCTTGTCAACCGGGGAGCTGTTTTTT. It translates to CASSLSTGELFF.

This clonotype was picked up many times. The J gene is TRBJ1-1, the V gene TRBV19; 7 positions agree with TRBD1. Germline trimming cut 5 bases from V and 0 bases from J; bases unmatched to any gene: 3. The CDR3 length is 14 residues. Germline V gives CDR1 LNHDA, CDR2 SQIVND (reference sequence). The CDR3 loop reads CASSGGQLNTEAFF. CDR3 nucleotide sequence: TGTGCCAGTAGTGGGGGACAGTTGAACACTGAAGCTTTCTTT.

There are a few counts of this clonotype. V is TRBV20-1 and J is TRBJ1-1; D remains unclear. V was cut by 6 bases and J by 0 bases, with 14 bases left in between. From germline, CDR1 is DFQATT and CDR2 SNEGSKA (reference sequence). The CDR3 runs 14 residues. CDR3 nucleotide sequence: TGCAGTGCCCCCCCGGGCGGGGTGAACACTGAAGCTTTCTTT. This codes for CSAPPGGVNTEAFF.

CDR3 sequence reads: CASSLNRLGYTF. CDR3 coding DNA: TGTGCCAGCAGCTTGAACAGACTTGGCTACACCTTC. This sequence joins TRBV5-8 and TRBJ1-2, with no clear D. V lost 1 base and J 7 bases, leaving 8 bases between the germline ends. The CDR3 is 12 amino acids. CDR1 and CDR2 from the germline V gene are SGHTS and YDEGEE.

On this clonotype: This may arise from a read error, as a much more abundant clone is one base away. The chain carries TRBV2 and TRBJ1-3, with D possibly matching TRBD1 (5 bases). The CDR3 length is 14 residues. Germline values: CDR1 SNHLY, CDR2 FYNNEI. Here the CDR3 DNA reads TGTGCCAGCAGGGGGGGATCAGTCGGAAACACCCTATATTTT. Its translation is CASRGGSVGNTLYF.

The chain combines TRBV19 with TRBJ2-5; D may correspond to TRBD1 or TRBD2 (5 bases each). This CDR3 comprises 14 residues. Trimming left V 7 bases short and J 4 bases short, with 16 bases between. Germline CDR1 and CDR2: LNHDA and SQIVND (reference sequence). This chain's CDR3 is CASTSGRQRETQYF. The CDR3, as DNA: TGTGCCAGTACCTCGGGGCGGCAACGAGAGACCCAGTACTTC.

This clonotype was counted only a few times. This chain links TRBV9 with TRBJ1-1; D uncertain. Trimming took off 5 bases at V and 0 bases at J, with 11 bases between the two ends. The CDR3 is 14 residues long. The germline V gene encodes CDR1 SGDLS and CDR2 YYNGEE. CDR3 DNA sequence: TGTGCCAGCAGGAGAGAGTTGGTGAACACTGAAGCTTTCTTT. Its protein product is CASRRELVNTEAFF.

The chain uses TRBV20-1 and TRBJ2-7, with TRBD1 as a possible D gene (5 bases). Germline CDR1 is DFQATT and CDR2 is SNEGSKA (reference sequence). The CDR3 is 14 amino acids. Trimming removed 6 bases from V and 6 bases from J, with 21 bases in between. The DNA of the CDR3 is TGCAGTGCCAGCACCTGGGGCCGACGAGGCGAGCAGTACTTC. Encoded protein: CSASTWGRRGEQYF.

The chain links TRBV5-1 to TRBJ2-7; possibly TRBD2 for D (6 bases). This CDR3 has 13 residues. Trimming removed 4 bases at V and 7 bases at J, with 15 bases between. Germline V gene lookup returns CDR1 SGHRS and CDR2 YFSETQ. The DNA of the CDR3 is TGCGCCAGCAGCGCCGGGGGTTACAATGAGCAGTACTTC. It yields the protein CASSAGGYNEQYF.

The rearrangement uses TRBV19 and TRBJ2-2, with TRBD1 as a possible D gene (6 bases). The ends were cut back, 4 bases at V and 5 bases at J, with 8 bases in the middle. The CDR3 is made up of 13 amino acids. Germline V gene data show CDR1 as LNHDA and CDR2 as SQIVND (reference sequence). The CDR3 DNA sequence: TGTGCCAGTAGTACAGGGGTGACCGGGGAGCTGTTTTTT. Its protein is CASSTGVTGELFF.

V gene TRBV7-8 combines with J gene TRBJ2-5, with TRBD2 matching 7 bases. The V segment lost 5 bases and the J segment 2 bases; nucleotides outside the gene matches: 8. Germline V CDR1 and CDR2: SGHVS, FQNEAQ. The CDR3 is made up of 15 amino acids. The CDR3 region is CASSQDRTSQETQYF. The CDR3 DNA reads TGTGCCAGCAGCCAAGATCGGACTAGTCAAGAGACCCAGTACTTC.

V and J are TRBV6-1 and TRBJ2-7; D is unclear. The ends were cut back, 6 bases at V and 6 bases at J, with 15 bases in the middle. Germline CDR1 and CDR2: MNHNS and SASEGT. CDR3 size: 13 residues. The CDR3 DNA reads as TGTGCCAGCAGCCCAGAGACCTACGGCGAGCAGTACTTC. Protein: CASSPETYGEQYF.

The CDR3, as DNA: TGTGCCAGCAGCTCTCAGGGACAGTTAAACTATGGCTACACCTTC. This encodes CASSSQGQLNYGYTF. The V call is TRBV7-3, the J call TRBJ1-2; 7 bases align to TRBD1. V was clipped by 4 bases and J by 2 bases; unmatched bases: 7. From germline, CDR1 is SGHTA and CDR2 FQGTGA. CDR3 length equals 15 residues.

The gene calls are TRBV7-9 and TRBJ1-1; no clear D gene. V lost 3 bases and J lost 7, with 9 bases in between. The germline V gene has CDR1 SEHNR and CDR2 FQNEAQ (reference sequence). The CDR3 sequence is 12 residues long. CDR3 region: CASSFDGSEAFF. CDR3 DNA: TGTGCCAGCAGCTTCGACGGCAGTGAAGCTTTCTTT.

CDR3 amino acids: CANSRDREYYGYTF. CDR3 DNA sequence: TGTGCCAACAGCCGGGACAGGGAATACTATGGCTACACCTTC. The genes are TRBV2 and TRBJ1-2; 9 positions match TRBD1. Germline V gene lookup returns CDR1 SNHLY and CDR2 FYNNEI. The CDR3 is 14 amino acids. V shed 10 bases, J shed 3 bases, and the junction held 9 bases outside the gene matches.

The chain joins TRBV12-3 or TRBV12-4 to TRBJ1-1; D remains ambiguous. The V end lost 2 bases, the J end lost 0 bases, and 16 bases lay between the germline ends. The CDR3 extends over 17 amino acids. CDR3 loop: CASSLSPWEAVNTEAFF. CDR3 sequence (DNA): TGTGCCAGCAGTTTAAGTCCTTGGGAGGCCGTGAACACTGAAGCTTTCTTT.

DNA of the CDR3: TGCAGTGCTAGAGATAGGAACAGGGGGACGGCCACCTATAATTCACCCCTCCACTTT. This sequence encodes CSARDRNRGTATYNSPLHF. V usage is TRBV20-1 and J usage is TRBJ1-6; 8 positions match TRBD1. Losses at the gene ends were 0 bases for V and 2 bases for J; bases not matched to a gene: 12. The CDR3 sequence is 19 residues long. CDR1 and CDR2 from the germline V gene are DFQATT and SNEGSKA (reference sequence).

This clonotype occurred a few times. The J gene is TRBJ2-2, the V gene TRBV24-1, with D perhaps TRBD1 (6 bases). This CDR3 has 15 residues. V was clipped by 3 bases and J by 5 bases, with 12 bases between them. In germline, CDR1 is KGHDR, CDR2 SFDVKD. The CDR3 here is CATSDATGYTGELFF. The CDR3 coding sequence is TGTGCCACCAGTGATGCAACAGGGTATACCGGGGAGCTGTTTTTT.